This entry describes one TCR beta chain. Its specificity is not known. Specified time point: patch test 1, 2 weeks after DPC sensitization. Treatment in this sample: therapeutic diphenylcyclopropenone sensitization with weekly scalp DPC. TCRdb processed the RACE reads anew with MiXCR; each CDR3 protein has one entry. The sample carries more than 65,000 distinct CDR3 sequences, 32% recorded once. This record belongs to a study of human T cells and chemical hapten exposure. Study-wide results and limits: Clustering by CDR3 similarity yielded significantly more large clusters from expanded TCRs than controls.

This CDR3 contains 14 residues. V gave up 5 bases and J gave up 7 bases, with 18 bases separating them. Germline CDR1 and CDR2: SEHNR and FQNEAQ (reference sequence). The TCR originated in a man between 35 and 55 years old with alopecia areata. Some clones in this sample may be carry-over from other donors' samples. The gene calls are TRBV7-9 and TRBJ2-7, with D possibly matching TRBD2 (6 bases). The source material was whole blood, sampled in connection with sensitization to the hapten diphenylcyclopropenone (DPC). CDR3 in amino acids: CASSPWSGVGEQYF. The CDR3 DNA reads TGTGCCAGCAGCCCCTGGTCGGGAGTTGGTGAGCAGTACTTC.